Below, 9 T cell receptor beta chains from the same sample are listed, as sequenced in a study of PD-L1 blockade in urothelial cancer. The table came from immunoSEQ multiplex PCR; TCRdb's copy has only in-frame clones and leaves some out. The top ten hold roughly 14% of the sample, which has 32,000 or so clones, about 80% seen once. Time point given: pretreatment peripheral blood. Source: PBMCs, taken around atezolizumab (anti-PD-L1) treatment. The receptors here all came from a man aged 60-69 years with urothelial cancer.

The CDR3 DNA reads TGTGCCAGTAGGCCGGGGCCTGGGACAGGGTTTACTGAAGCTTTCTTT. It yields the protein CASRPGPGTGFTEAFF. This chain connects TRBV19 to TRBJ1-1, with 9 bases that match TRBD1. The germline V gene has CDR1 LNHDA and CDR2 SQIVND (reference sequence). After removal of 6 bases from V and 5 bases from J, the junction contained 13 bases not matched to a gene. The CDR3 extends over 16 amino acids. Supplemented by reference TRBV19 and TRBJ1-1, the full variable domain reads DGGITQSPKYLFRKEGQNVTLSCEQNLNHDAMYWYRQDPGQGLRLIYYSQIVNDFQKGDIAEGYSVSREKKESFPLTVTSAQKNPTAFYLCASRPGPGTGFTEAFFGQGTRLTVV.

The chain uses TRBV30 and TRBJ2-7, with D possibly matching TRBD2 (6 bases). The CDR3 is 13 amino acids. The germline V gene encodes CDR1 GTSNPN and CDR2 SVGIG (reference sequence). V was cut by 3 bases and J by 5 bases, with 14 bases left in between. The DNA of the CDR3 is TGTGCCTGGAGAGCGGGTGTTCCCCACGAGCAGTACTTC. Residues: CAWRAGVPHEQYF.

In DNA, the CDR3 is TGTGCCAGCAGCTTCGGACTAGCGAGCACAGATACGCAGTATTTT. As protein: CASSFGLASTDTQYF. This chain joins TRBV5-6 and TRBJ2-3, with 9 bases aligning to TRBD2. CDR3 length: 15 amino acids. Germline CDR1 and CDR2: SGHDT and YYEEEE. Trimming took 2 bases from V and 0 from J; bases not matched to a gene: 1.

This clone was detected only once. The chain carries TRBV6-1 and TRBJ2-3; weak D call: TRBD2 (6 bases). The CDR3 runs 14 residues. Trimming removed 5 bases from V and 1 base from J, with 10 bases in between. Germline V gives CDR1 MNHNS, CDR2 SASEGT. In DNA, the CDR3 is TGTGCCAGCAGTCGGAGGGCGGGCACAGATACGCAGTATTTT. Protein sequence: CASSRRAGTDTQYF.

V gene TRBV9 combines with J gene TRBJ2-3; TRBD2 matches 13 bases. CDR1 and CDR2 (germline): SGDLS, YYNGEE. This CDR3 has 21 amino acids. J gave up 2 bases and V 1 base, and 16 bases lay outside the gene matches. In DNA form, the CDR3 reads TGTGCCAGCAGCGTAACTTCCGGGACTAGCGGGATGGTATTTCCCACAGATACGCAGTATTTT. Its protein is CASSVTSGTSGMVFPTDTQYF.

This clone was counted a few times. The chain has TRBV5-4 and TRBJ1-1; D is ambiguous. There are 13 residues in the CDR3. Per germline, CDR1 SGHNT and CDR2 YYREEE (reference sequence). The ends were cut back, 1 base at V and 1 base at J, with 5 bases in the middle. CDR3 protein: CASSLNRNTEAFF. In DNA form, the CDR3 reads TGTGCCAGCAGCTTGAACAGGAACACTGAAGCTTTCTTT.

The V call is TRBV6-5, the J call TRBJ2-5; TRBD2 matches at 7 bases. CDR3 length equals 14 residues. After removal of 0 bases from V and 5 bases from J, the junction contained 3 bases not matched to a gene. The germline gives CDR1 MNHEY, CDR2 SVGAGI. The CDR3 DNA is TGTGCCAGCAGTTACTCGGGAGGGGAGGAGACCCAGTACTTC. It is translated as CASSYSGGEETQYF.

The V call is TRBV7-2, the J call TRBJ2-5; D remains ambiguous. This CDR3 region has 13 residues. V was pared by 0 bases and J by 2 bases, with 4 bases between. The germline CDR1 and CDR2 sequences are SGHTA and FQGNSA. CDR3 region: CASSLALQETQYF. In nucleotides, the CDR3 is TGTGCCAGCAGCTTAGCATTACAAGAGACCCAGTACTTC.

This chain links TRBV14 with TRBJ1-1, with no clear D. V lost 6 bases and J lost 8, with 22 bases in between. The V gene's germline CDR1 is SGHDN and CDR2 FVKESK. The CDR3 extends over 15 amino acids. DNA for the CDR3: TGTGCCAGCAGTCAACGGCGGGTCTGGGGTTCGGAAGCTTTCTTT. Translating it yields CASSQRRVWGSEAFF.